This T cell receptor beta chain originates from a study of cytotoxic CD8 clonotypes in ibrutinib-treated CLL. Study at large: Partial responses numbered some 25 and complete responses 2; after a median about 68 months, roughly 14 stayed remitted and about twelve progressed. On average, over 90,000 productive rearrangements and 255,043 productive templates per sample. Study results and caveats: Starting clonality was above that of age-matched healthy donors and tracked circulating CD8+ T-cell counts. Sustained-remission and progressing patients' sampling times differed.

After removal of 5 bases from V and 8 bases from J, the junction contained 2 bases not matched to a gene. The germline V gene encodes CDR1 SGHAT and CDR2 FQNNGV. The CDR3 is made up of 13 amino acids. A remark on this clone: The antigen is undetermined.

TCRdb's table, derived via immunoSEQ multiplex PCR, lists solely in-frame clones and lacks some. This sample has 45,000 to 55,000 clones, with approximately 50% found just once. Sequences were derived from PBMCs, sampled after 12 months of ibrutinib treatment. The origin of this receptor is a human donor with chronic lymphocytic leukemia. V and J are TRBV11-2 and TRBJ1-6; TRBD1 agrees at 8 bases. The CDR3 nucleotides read TGTGCCAGCAGCCCGGACAGGGATTCACCCCTCCACTTT. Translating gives CASSPDRDSPLHF. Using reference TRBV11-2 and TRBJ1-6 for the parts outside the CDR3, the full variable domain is EAGVAQSPRYKIIEKRQSVAFWCNPISGHATLYWYQQILGQGPKLLIQFQNNGVVDDSQLPKDRFSAERLKGVDSTLKIQPAKLEDSAVYLCASSPDRDSPLHFGNGTRLTVT.